This is a list of T cell receptor beta chains from one sample in a study of Ad26.COV2.S vaccination and SARS-CoV-2 variants. The assay was immunoSEQ multiplex PCR, and TCRdb's table has in-frame clones only and misses some. The sample holds around 450,000 clones, around 89% seen once. The sample in question was peripheral blood, obtained in a trial of Ad26.COV2.S vaccine versus placebo. The receptors originated from a person aged 18-60 years who received the Ad26.COV2.S COVID-19 vaccine or a placebo. The CDR3 runs from the conserved cysteine through the conserved F or W. D genes are given only for firm matches. Expanded clones get a size class; other rows say once, few or many, or leave the size out.

NA	TRBV6-6	TRBJ1-1	NA	16	TGTGCCAGCAGTTCAAATCGTCAAAGACAGAACACTGAAGCTTTCTTT	CASSSNRQRQNTEAFF
NA	TRBV18	TRBJ1-5	NA	15	TGTGCCAGCTCACCCATACAGGGATTCGATCAGCCCCAGCATTTT	CASSPIQGFDQPQHF
TRBD1	TRBV7-2	TRBJ2-4	NA	15	TGTGCCAGCACCCCATTGGGACAGGCAAAAAACATTCAGTACTTC	CASTPLGQAKNIQYF
NA	TRBV27	TRBJ2-7	few	14	TGTGCCAGCAGTGGGGCCGATAGTCCTTACGAGCAGTACTTC	CASSGADSPYEQYF
TRBD2	TRBV6-2/TRBV6-3	TRBJ2-5	NA	18	TGTGCCAGCAGTTACCCCCTAGCGGGGGGAGGGGGTCCAGAGACCCAGTACTTC	CASSYPLAGGGGPETQYF
TRBD2	TRBV28	TRBJ2-1	NA	15	TGTGCCAGCAGTCAACTAGCGGGGGGTAAAGATGAGCAGTTCTTC	CASSQLAGGKDEQFF
NA	TRBV7-3	TRBJ2-1	NA	14	TGTGCCAGCAGCTTTTTAGGGGGGGACAATGAGCAGTTCTTC	CASSFLGGDNEQFF
TRBD2	TRBV19	TRBJ2-5	NA	16	TGTGCCAGTAGTACCCGACTAGCGGGTCTTCAAGAGACCCAGTACTTC	CASSTRLAGLQETQYF
TRBD2	TRBV29-1	TRBJ2-7	NA	14	TGCAGCGTTGGTGGGACTAGCGGGGTCTACGAGCAGTACTTC	CSVGGTSGVYEQYF
TRBD1	TRBV5-1	TRBJ1-2	once	15	TGCGCCAGCAGCTTGTGGGGACAGGGAGAAGGTGGCTACACCTTC	CASSLWGQGEGGYTF
NA	TRBV28	TRBJ2-5	NA	17	TGTGCCAGCAGTTTATTGGGCGCGGCGGCGGACCCTGGGACCCAGTACTTC	CASSLLGAAADPGTQYF
NA	TRBV29-1	TRBJ1-1	NA	16	TGCAGCGTTGCCAAGCGGTTTGTCACCCTAAACACTGAAGCTTTCTTT	CSVAKRFVTLNTEAFF
NA	TRBV19	TRBJ1-5	NA	14	TGTGCCAGTAGTCCTCGGACGGTCCAAGGCCTCCAGCATTTT	CASSPRTVQGLQHF
NA	TRBV30	TRBJ1-1	NA	12	TGTGCCTGGAGTGCGGGGAACACTGAAGCTTTCTTT	CAWSAGNTEAFF
NA	TRBV3-1/TRBV3-2	TRBJ2-7	few	14	TGTGCCAGCAGCTTACAAAGAAGCTCCTACGAGCAGTACTTC	CASSLQRSSYEQYF
TRBD2	TRBV6-6	TRBJ2-1	once	16	TGTGCCAGCAGTTACTCGCCGGGGGGATCGGGCAATGAGCAGTTCTTC	CASSYSPGGSGNEQFF
TRBD1	TRBV15	TRBJ2-6	NA	17	TGTGCCACACCCACCGACAGGGGGGACTCTGGGGCCAACGTCCTGACTTTC	CATPTDRGDSGANVLTF
NA	TRBV3-1/TRBV3-2	TRBJ1-1	NA	11	TGTGCCAGCACCCCGAACACTGAAGCTTTCTTT	CASTPNTEAFF
TRBD1	TRBV4-1	TRBJ1-1	NA	15	TGCGCCAGCAGCCAAGGCCGGGACAGTTACACTGAAGCTTTCTTT	CASSQGRDSYTEAFF
TRBD1	TRBV5-4	TRBJ2-7	once	15	TGTGCCAGCAGCTTGGCGGGACAGCCGACCTACGAGCAGTACTTC	CASSLAGQPTYEQYF
NA	TRBV9	TRBJ2-7	NA	12	TGTGCCAGCAGCGGGGGACATAACGAGCAGTACTTC	CASSGGHNEQYF
NA	TRBV5-4	TRBJ2-3	NA	14	TGTGCCAGCAGCTTGTATCGATTCACAGATACGCAGTATTTT	CASSLYRFTDTQYF
NA	TRBV27	TRBJ2-3	NA	12	TGTGCCAGCAGGCGAAACTTAGATACGCAGTATTTT	CASRRNLDTQYF